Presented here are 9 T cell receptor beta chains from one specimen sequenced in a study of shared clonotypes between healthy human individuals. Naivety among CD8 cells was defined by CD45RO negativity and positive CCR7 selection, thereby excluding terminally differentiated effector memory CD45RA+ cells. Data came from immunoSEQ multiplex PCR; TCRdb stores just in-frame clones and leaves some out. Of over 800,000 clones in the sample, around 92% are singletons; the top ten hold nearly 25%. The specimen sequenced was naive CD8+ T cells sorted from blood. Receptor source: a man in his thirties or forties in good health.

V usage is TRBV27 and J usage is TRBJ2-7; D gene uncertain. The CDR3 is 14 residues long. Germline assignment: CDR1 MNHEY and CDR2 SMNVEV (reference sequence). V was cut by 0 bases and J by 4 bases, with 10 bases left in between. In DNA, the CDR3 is TGTGCCAGCAGTTTATCTCGGGTTGGTTACGAGCAGTACTTC. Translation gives CASSLSRVGYEQYF.

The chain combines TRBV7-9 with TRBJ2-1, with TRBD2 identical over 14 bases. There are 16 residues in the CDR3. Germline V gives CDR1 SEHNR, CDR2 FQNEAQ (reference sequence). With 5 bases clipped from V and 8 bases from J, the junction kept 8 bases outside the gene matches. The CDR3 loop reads CASSAEGLAGVDEQFF. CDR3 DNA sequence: TGTGCCAGCAGCGCGGAGGGACTAGCGGGAGTGGATGAGCAGTTCTTC. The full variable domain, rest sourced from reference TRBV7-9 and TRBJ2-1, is DTGVSQNPRHKITKRGQNVTFRCDPISEHNRLYWYRQTLGQGPEFLTYFQNEAQLEKSRLLSDRFSAERPKGSFSTLEIQRTEQGDSAMYLCASSAEGLAGVDEQFFGPGTRLTVL.

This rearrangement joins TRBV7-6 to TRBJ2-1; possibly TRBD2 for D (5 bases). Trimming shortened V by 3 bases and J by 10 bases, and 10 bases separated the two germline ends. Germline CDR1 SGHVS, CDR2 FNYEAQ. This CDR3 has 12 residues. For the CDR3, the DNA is TGTGCCAGCAGCTTGGCTTCGGGGGAGCAGTTCTTC. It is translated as CASSLASGEQFF.

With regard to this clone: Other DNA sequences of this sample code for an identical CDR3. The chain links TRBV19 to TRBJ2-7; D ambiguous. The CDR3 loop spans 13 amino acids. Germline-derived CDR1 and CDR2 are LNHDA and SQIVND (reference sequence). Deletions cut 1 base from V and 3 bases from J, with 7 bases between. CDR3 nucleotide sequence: TGTGCCAGTAGTATAGGTCCAGGCTACGAGCAGTACTTC. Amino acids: CASSIGPGYEQYF.

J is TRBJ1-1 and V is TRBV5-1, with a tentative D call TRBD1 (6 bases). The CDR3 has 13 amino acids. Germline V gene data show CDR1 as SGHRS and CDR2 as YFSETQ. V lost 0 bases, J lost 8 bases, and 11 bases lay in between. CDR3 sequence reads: CASSLAGGLEAFF. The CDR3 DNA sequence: TGCGCCAGCAGCTTGGCCGGGGGCCTCGAAGCTTTCTTT.

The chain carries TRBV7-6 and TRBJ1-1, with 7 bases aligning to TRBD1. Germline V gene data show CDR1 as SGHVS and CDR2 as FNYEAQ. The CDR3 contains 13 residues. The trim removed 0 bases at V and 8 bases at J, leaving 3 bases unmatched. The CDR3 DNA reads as TGTGCCAGCAGCTTAGCGCGGGACAGAGAAGCTTTCTTT. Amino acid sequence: CASSLARDREAFF.

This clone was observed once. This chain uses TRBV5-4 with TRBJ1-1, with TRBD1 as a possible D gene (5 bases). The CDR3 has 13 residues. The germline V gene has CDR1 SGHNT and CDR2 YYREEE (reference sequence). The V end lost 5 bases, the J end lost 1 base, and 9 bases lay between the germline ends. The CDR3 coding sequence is TGTGCCAGCAGAGATACAGGGAACACTGAAGCTTTCTTT. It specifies CASRDTGNTEAFF. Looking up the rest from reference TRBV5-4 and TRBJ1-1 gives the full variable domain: ETGVTQSPTHLIKTRGQQVTLRCSSQSGHNTVSWYQQALGQGPQFIFQYYREEENGRGNFPPRFSGLQFPNYSSELNVNALELDDSALYLCASRDTGNTEAFFGQGTRLTVV.

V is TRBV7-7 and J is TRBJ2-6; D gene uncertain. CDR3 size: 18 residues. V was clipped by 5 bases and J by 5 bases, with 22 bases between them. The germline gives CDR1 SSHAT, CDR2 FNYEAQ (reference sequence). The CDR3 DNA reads TGTGCCAGCAGCAATCAGGCAGTGCCACAAAGTCGGGCCAACGTCCTGACTTTC. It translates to CASSNQAVPQSRANVLTF. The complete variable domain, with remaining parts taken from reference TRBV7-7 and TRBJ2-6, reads GAGVSQSPRYKVTKRGQDVTLRCDPISSHATLYWYQQALGQGPEFLTYFNYEAQPDKSGLPSDRFSAERPEGSISTLTIQRTEQRDSAMYRCASSNQAVPQSRANVLTFGAGSRLTVL.

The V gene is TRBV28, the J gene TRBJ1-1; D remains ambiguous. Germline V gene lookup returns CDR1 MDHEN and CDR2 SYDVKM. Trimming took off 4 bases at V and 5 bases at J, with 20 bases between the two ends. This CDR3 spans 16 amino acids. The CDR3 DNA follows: TGTGCCAGCAGTTCACGGACGTCAGAAGTGGAGACTGAAGCTTTCTTT. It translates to CASSSRTSEVETEAFF.